These 21 T cell receptor beta chains were all obtained from the same sample, sequenced in a study of blood T cell repertoires in COVID-19. This table comes from immunoSEQ multiplex PCR, and its TCRdb copy is limited to in-frame clones, with some not included. The data contain 180,000 or so clones, roughly 85% of them singletons. The sample consisted of peripheral blood. The receptors stem from a man aged 55 to 70 with acute or convalescent COVID-19.

CDR3 nucleotide sequence: TGTGCCAGCAGTTACTCCGGGGCCTACGAGCAGTACTTC. Protein product: CASSYSGAYEQYF. The rearrangement links TRBV6-5 to TRBJ2-7, with a possible D match to TRBD2 (5 bases). The CDR3 spans 13 residues. Deletions cut 0 bases from V and 2 bases from J, with 5 bases between. CDR1 MNHEY and CDR2 SVGAGI come from the germline V gene.

The chain carries TRBV24-1 and TRBJ2-5, with 8 positions matching TRBD2. Germline V gives CDR1 KGHDR, CDR2 SFDVKD. The ends lost 9 bases at V and 5 bases at J; junction bases unmatched: 13. The CDR3 spans 15 residues. CDR3 protein: CATGGSGGDQETQYF. CDR3 bases: TGTGCCACCGGGGGGTCGGGGGGGGATCAGGAGACCCAGTACTTC.

This sequence joins TRBV6-2 or TRBV6-3 and TRBJ2-7; 9 nucleotides agree with TRBD1. V was pared by 5 bases and J by 6 bases, with 8 bases of the junction left unmatched. The CDR3 contains 14 residues. The germline CDR1 and CDR2 sequences are MNHEY and SVGEGT. The CDR3, as DNA: TGTGCCAGCAGTCAACCGGGACAGGGTCGCGAGCAGTACTTC. It is translated as CASSQPGQGREQYF.

The chain recombines TRBV19 with TRBJ1-5; D call uncertain. Germline loops: CDR1 LNHDA, CDR2 SQIVND (reference sequence). The CDR3 is 15 amino acids. V lost 4 bases to trimming and J lost 2 bases, with 12 bases between them. In nucleotides, the CDR3 is TGTGCCAGTAGTAAAGGTAGACTGGGCAATCAGCCCCAGCATTTT. Protein: CASSKGRLGNQPQHF.

This chain links TRBV6-5 with TRBJ1-4; D might be TRBD1 (5 bases). Trimming removed 6 bases at V and 8 bases at J, with 16 bases between. The CDR3 length is 14 residues. CDR1 MNHEY and CDR2 SVGAGI come from the germline V gene. This CDR3 reads CASRDGRGREKLFF. DNA of the CDR3: TGTGCCAGCAGGGATGGGAGGGGTAGGGAAAAACTGTTTTTT.

V and J are TRBV2 and TRBJ1-5; 9 bases match TRBD1. The CDR3 covers 16 residues. Germline V gene lookup returns CDR1 SNHLY and CDR2 FYNNEI. The V and J ends lost 6 bases and 5 bases, in that order; junction bases with no gene match: 11. CDR3 nucleotides: TGTGCCAGCAGGGGGGGACAGGGAGGAGGCTATCAGCCCCAGCATTTT. It codes for CASRGGQGGGYQPQHF.

The chain employs TRBV5-1 and TRBJ2-1, with a weak D call TRBD1 (6 bases). V was cut by 5 bases and J by 4 bases, with 10 bases left in between. The CDR3 totals 13 residues. CDR1 and CDR2 from the germline V gene are SGHRS and YFSETQ. The CDR3 is CASSRQVYNEQFF. The CDR3 DNA reads as TGCGCCAGCAGTCGACAGGTGTACAATGAGCAGTTCTTC.

V is TRBV5-1 and J is TRBJ1-4, with 11 bases identical to TRBD1. V was pared by 3 bases and J by 6 bases, with 19 bases of the junction left unmatched. The CDR3 totals 20 residues. The germline V gene encodes CDR1 SGHRS and CDR2 YFSETQ. The CDR3, as DNA: TGCGCCAGCAGCTCGATGCCCACGACCGGGACAGGGGGGGGTTATGAAAAACTGTTTTTT. Amino acid sequence: CASSSMPTTGTGGGYEKLFF.

This clone has just a few counts. The chain carries TRBV27 and TRBJ1-6; no reliable D call. Per germline, CDR1 MNHEY and CDR2 SMNVEV (reference sequence). The germline V and J ends were trimmed by 5 bases and 14 bases, with 16 bases remaining between them. The CDR3 runs 13 residues. CDR3 nucleotide sequence: TGTGCCAGCAGTCCCAGACCGGGAGGGTCCCTCCACTTT. This gives the protein CASSPRPGGSLHF.

The sample holds one count of this clone. J is TRBJ1-4 and V is TRBV28; D possibly corresponds to TRBD1 (5 bases). Deletions cut 6 bases from V and 4 bases from J, with 6 bases between. CDR3 length equals 12 residues. Germline CDR1 reads MDHEN; CDR2 reads SYDVKM. Written as DNA, the CDR3 is TGTGCCAGCAGAGGGGTTAATGAAAAACTGTTTTTT. Translating it yields CASRGVNEKLFF.

V is TRBV6-4 and J is TRBJ2-5; TRBD2 agrees at 7 bases. This CDR3 region has 17 residues. V gave up 0 bases and J gave up 3 bases; unmatched junction bases: 10. Germline loops: CDR1 MRHNA, CDR2 SNTAGT. CDR3 sequence reads: CASSDSTGGRAKETQYF. CDR3 coding DNA: TGTGCCAGCAGTGACTCGACGGGTGGGAGGGCCAAAGAGACCCAGTACTTC.

Concerning this clone itself: This same CDR3 is encoded by further DNA sequences in the sample. The chain combines TRBV6-6 with TRBJ2-1; 9 positions agree with TRBD2. With 5 bases clipped from V and 4 bases from J, the junction kept 6 bases outside the gene matches. Germline V gives CDR1 MNHNY, CDR2 SVGAGI (reference sequence). The CDR3 is 15 residues long. The CDR3 DNA sequence: TGTGCCAGCAGTCCCTTGGCGGGAGGGTACAATGAGCAGTTCTTC. Amino acids: CASSPLAGGYNEQFF.

The chain uses TRBV28 and TRBJ1-5; 7 bases are shared with TRBD1. The CDR3 extends over 17 amino acids. V was pared by 7 bases and J by 3 bases, with 15 bases of the junction left unmatched. The germline CDR1 and CDR2 sequences are MDHEN and SYDVKM. CDR3 nucleotide sequence: TGTGCCAGCATCCCTACCCCCGGACAGGCCTCCAATCAGCCCCAGCATTTT. As protein: CASIPTPGQASNQPQHF.

This clone has more than one count but fewer than ten. This rearrangement joins TRBV6-4 to TRBJ2-2; no clear D gene. The CDR3 contains 14 residues. Germline V gives CDR1 MRHNA, CDR2 SNTAGT. V gave up 8 bases and J gave up 0 bases, with 10 bases separating them. The DNA of the CDR3 is TGTGCCAGCCGGATAGCACCGAACACCGGGGAGCTGTTTTTT. Protein: CASRIAPNTGELFF.

This rearrangement joins TRBV5-4 to TRBJ1-1; D is perhaps TRBD1 (5 bases). CDR1 is SGHNT and CDR2 is YYREEE in the germline V gene (reference sequence). This CDR3 has 15 amino acids. V lost 5 bases, J lost 4 bases, and 18 bases lay in between. In DNA form, the CDR3 reads TGTGCCAGCAGTTCCCAGGGTGGAATGAGCACTGAAGCTTTCTTT. It specifies CASSSQGGMSTEAFF.

The V gene is TRBV6-1, the J gene TRBJ2-1; the D is unclear. With 1 base removed from V and 0 bases from J, the gap between germline ends came to 19 bases. Germline CDR1 MNHNS, CDR2 SASEGT. The CDR3 has 19 amino acids. The CDR3 spells CASSEVYLGARSSYNEQFF. DNA for the CDR3: TGTGCCAGCAGTGAAGTCTACCTCGGAGCGCGAAGCTCCTACAATGAGCAGTTCTTC.

The V gene is TRBV4-1, the J gene TRBJ2-7; 7 nucleotides align to TRBD2. J was trimmed by 4 bases and V by 3 bases; bases with no gene match: 12. This CDR3 comprises 16 residues. Germline values: CDR1 MGHRA, CDR2 YSYEKL. The CDR3 region has the DNA TGCGCCAGCAGCCAGACGAGCGGGATACAGCGGTACGAGCAGTACTTC. It specifies CASSQTSGIQRYEQYF.

This chain uses TRBV29-1 with TRBJ2-1; TRBD2 matches 10 bases. Looked up from germline, CDR1 is SQVTM and CDR2 is ANQGSEA. With V trimmed by 5 bases and J by 4 bases, 5 bases remained unmatched. The CDR3 has 14 residues. In nucleotides, the CDR3 is TGCAGCGTTACCGGGACTAGCGCTTACAATGAGCAGTTCTTC. This gives the protein CSVTGTSAYNEQFF.

The V call is TRBV2, the J call TRBJ1-3, with TRBD1 matching 7 bases. Germline loops: CDR1 SNHLY, CDR2 FYNNEI. The CDR3 totals 14 residues. V dropped 5 bases and J dropped 4; count of bases not matched to a gene: 5. CDR3 in amino acids: CASSPGTVGNTIYF. Written as DNA, the CDR3 is TGTGCCAGCAGTCCCGGGACAGTCGGAAACACCATATATTTT.

The rearrangement joins TRBV19 to TRBJ2-1; D is undetermined. The CDR3 contains 12 residues. CDR1 and CDR2 (germline): LNHDA, SQIVND (reference sequence). V shed 5 bases and J shed 4 bases, with 6 bases lying between them. CDR3 DNA: TGTGCCAGTAGTCCTCGGTACAATGAGCAGTTCTTC. It codes for CASSPRYNEQFF.

This rearrangement joins TRBV5-1 to TRBJ1-1, with D unresolved. The germline V gene has CDR1 SGHRS and CDR2 YFSETQ. This CDR3 region has 13 residues. V dropped 6 bases and J dropped 0 bases, with 9 bases sitting between them. CDR3 DNA: TGCGCCAGCACCAACCAGGTGAACACTGAAGCTTTCTTT. Translating gives CASTNQVNTEAFF.